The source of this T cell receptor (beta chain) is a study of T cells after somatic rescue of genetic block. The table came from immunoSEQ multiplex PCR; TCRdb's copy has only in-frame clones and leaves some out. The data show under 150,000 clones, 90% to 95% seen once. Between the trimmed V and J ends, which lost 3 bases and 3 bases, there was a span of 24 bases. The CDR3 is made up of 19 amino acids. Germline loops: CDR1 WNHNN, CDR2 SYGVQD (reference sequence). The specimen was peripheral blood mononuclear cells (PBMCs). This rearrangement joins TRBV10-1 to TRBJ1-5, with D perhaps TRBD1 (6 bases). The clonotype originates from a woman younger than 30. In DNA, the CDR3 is TGCGCCAGCAGTGACGGGCCCCCAGGGGAGGGGGGGGACAATCAGCCCCAGCATTTT. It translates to CASSDGPPGEGGDNQPQHF.